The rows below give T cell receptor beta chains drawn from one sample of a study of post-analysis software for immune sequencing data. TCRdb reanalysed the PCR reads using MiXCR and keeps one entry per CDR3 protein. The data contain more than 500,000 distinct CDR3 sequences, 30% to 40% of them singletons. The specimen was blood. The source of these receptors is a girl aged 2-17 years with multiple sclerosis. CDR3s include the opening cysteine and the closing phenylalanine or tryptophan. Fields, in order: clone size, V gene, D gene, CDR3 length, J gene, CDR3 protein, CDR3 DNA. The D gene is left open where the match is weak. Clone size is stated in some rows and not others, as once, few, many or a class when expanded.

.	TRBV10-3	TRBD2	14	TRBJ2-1	CAIRGLADNNEQFF	TGTGCCATCAGGGGACTAGCGGATAACAATGAGCAGTTCTTC
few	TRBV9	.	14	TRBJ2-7	CASSVRQDSYEQYF	TGTGCCAGCAGCGTCCGACAGGACTCCTACGAGCAGTACTTC
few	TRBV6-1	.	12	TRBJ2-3	CAIEGITDTQYF	TGTGCGATAGAAGGGATCACAGATACGCAGTATTTT
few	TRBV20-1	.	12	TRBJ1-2	CSAETGGGGYTF	TGCAGTGCTGAGACAGGCGGTGGGGGCTACACCTTC
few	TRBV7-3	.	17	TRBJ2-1	CASSQNPRGSSYNEQFF	TGTGCCAGCAGCCAAAACCCGCGGGGCAGCTCCTACAATGAGCAGTTCTTC
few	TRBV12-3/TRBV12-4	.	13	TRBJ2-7	CASSLAQRTNPYF	TGTGCCAGCAGTTTAGCGCAGAGGACGAATCCGTACTTC
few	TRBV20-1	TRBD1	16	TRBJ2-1	CSARDRGRAPEDEQFF	TGCAGTGCGCGGGACAGGGGGCGCGCTCCAGAGGATGAGCAGTTCTTC
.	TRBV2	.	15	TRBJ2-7	CASSPRQKTYNEQYF	TGTGCCAGCAGCCCCAGGCAGAAGACCTACAATGAGCAGTACTTC
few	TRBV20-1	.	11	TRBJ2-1	CSGLKGDEQFF	TGCAGCGGCCTAAAGGGAGATGAGCAGTTCTTC
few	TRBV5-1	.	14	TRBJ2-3	CASRIRHLTDTQYF	TGCGCCAGCAGGATCCGCCACCTCACAGATACGCAGTATTTT
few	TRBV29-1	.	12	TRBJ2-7	CSARDPIEEQYF	TGCAGCGCGAGGGATCCCATCGAGGAGCAGTACTTC
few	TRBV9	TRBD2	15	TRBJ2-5	CASNLAGGLQETQYF	TGTGCCAGCAACTTAGCGGGGGGGCTTCAAGAGACCCAGTACTTC
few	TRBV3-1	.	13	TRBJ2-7	CASSQDRRNEQYF	TGTGCCAGCAGCCAAGATAGGCGTAACGAGCAGTACTTC
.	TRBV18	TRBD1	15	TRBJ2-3	CASSQGQQTLGAQYF	TGTGCCAGCTCACAGGGACAGCAAACTTTAGGGGCGCAGTATTTT
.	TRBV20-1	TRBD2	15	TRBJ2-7	CSAPYSGGAFYEQYF	TGCAGTGCTCCCTATAGCGGGGGGGCGTTCTACGAGCAGTACTTC
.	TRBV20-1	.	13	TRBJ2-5	CSARADRRETQYF	TGCAGTGCTAGGGCCGACAGGAGGGAGACCCAGTACTTC
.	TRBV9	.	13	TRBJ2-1	CASSALREDEQFF	TGTGCCAGCAGCGCCCTCCGGGAAGATGAGCAGTTCTTC
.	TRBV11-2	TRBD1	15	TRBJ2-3	CASSRTGQTTDTQYF	TGTGCCAGCAGCCGGACGGGACAGACAACAGATACGCAGTATTTT
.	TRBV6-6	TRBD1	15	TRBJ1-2	CASSYPGQGGYGCTF	TGTGCCAGCAGTTACCCCGGACAGGGCGGCTATGGCTGCACCTTC
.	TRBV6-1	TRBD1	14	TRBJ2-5	CASSGRTGRETQYF	TGTGCCAGCAGTGGGCGGACAGGGAGAGAGACCCAGTACTTC
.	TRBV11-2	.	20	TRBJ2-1	CASSSIRQGASGEIYNKQFF	TGTGCCAGCAGTTCGATTCGACAGGGGGCTAGCGGGGAAATCTACAATAAGCAGTTCTTC
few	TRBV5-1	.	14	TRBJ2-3	CASSLGTPADTQYF	TGCGCCAGCAGCTTGGGGACGCCGGCAGATACGCAGTATTTT
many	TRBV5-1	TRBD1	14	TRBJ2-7	CASSPGTGDYEQYF	TGTGCCAGCAGCCCCGGGACAGGGGACTACGAGCAGTACTTC
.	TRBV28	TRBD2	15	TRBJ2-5	CASSLIAGGYNEQYF	TGTGCCAGCAGCCTAATAGCGGGGGGCTACAATGAGCAGTACTTC
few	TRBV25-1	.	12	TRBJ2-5	CASRAIQETQYF	TGTGCCAGCAGGGCGATCCAAGAGACCCAGTACTTC
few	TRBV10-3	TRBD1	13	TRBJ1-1	CATHTGGITEAFF	TGTGCCACTCATACAGGGGGCATCACTGAAGCTTTCTTT
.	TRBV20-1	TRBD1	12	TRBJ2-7	CSARDRGYQQYF	TGCAGTGCGCGGGACAGGGGTTACCAGCAGTACTTC
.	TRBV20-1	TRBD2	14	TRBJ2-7	CSARGEAGGYEQYF	TGCAGTGCTAGAGGGGAAGCGGGGGGTTACGAGCAGTACTTC
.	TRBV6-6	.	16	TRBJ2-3	CASSYGRGDGTDTQYF	TGTGCCAGCAGTTACGGGCGAGGGGATGGCACAGATACGCAGTATTTT
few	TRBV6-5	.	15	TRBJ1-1	CASSYSGARDTEAFF	TGTGCCAGCAGTTACTCCGGGGCCAGGGACACTGAAGCTTTCTTT
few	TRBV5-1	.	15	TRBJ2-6	CASSSGNSGANVLTF	TGCGCCAGCAGCTCCGGGAACTCTGGGGCCAACGTCCTGACTTTC
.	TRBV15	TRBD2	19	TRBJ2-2	CATSRSSFRGVFIPGERFF	TGTGCCACCAGCAGGTCCTCCTTTCGGGGGGTGTTTATCCCCGGGGAGCGGTTTTTT
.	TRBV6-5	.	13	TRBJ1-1	CATYGGFSTEAFF	TGTGCCACTTACGGGGGTTTTAGCACTGAAGCTTTCTTT
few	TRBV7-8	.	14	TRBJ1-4	CASSPAGSNEKLFF	TGTGCCAGCAGCCCTGCAGGTTCAAATGAAAAACTGTTTTTT
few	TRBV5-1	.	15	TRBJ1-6	CASSLGAGVNSPLHF	TGCGCCAGCAGCTTGGGTGCAGGGGTGAATTCACCCCTCCACTTT
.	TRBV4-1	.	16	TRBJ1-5	CASSQDMEGPDLPQHF	TGCGCCAGCAGCCAAGATATGGAGGGGCCGGATCTACCCCAGCATTTT
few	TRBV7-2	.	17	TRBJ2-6	CASSPPGLISGANVLTF	TGTGCCAGCAGTCCGCCGGGACTGATATCTGGGGCCAACGTCCTGACTTTC
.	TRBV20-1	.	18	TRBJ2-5	CSARVLFNVEALPETQYF	TGCAGTGCTAGAGTATTGTTCAATGTGGAAGCCCTGCCCGAGACCCAGTACTTC
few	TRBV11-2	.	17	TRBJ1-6	CASSLAGGGANNSPLHF	TGTGCCAGCAGCTTAGCGGGCGGTGGCGCCAATAATTCACCCCTCCACTTT
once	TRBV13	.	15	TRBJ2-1	CASSLAQGAMYEQFF	TGTGCCAGCAGCTTAGCTCAGGGAGCGATGTATGAGCAGTTCTTC
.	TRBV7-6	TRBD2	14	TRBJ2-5	CASFSGGAEETQYF	TGTGCCAGCTTTAGCGGGGGCGCTGAAGAGACCCAGTACTTC